The present TCR beta chain was sequenced within a study of blood T cell repertoires in COVID-19. Overall study context: Material from acute and convalescent COVID-19 was sourced from the United States, Italy and Spain. Nucleic acid was either cDNA or gDNA, and it came from T cells, B-cell-depleted T cells, or PBMCs.

In germline, CDR1 is SGHAT, CDR2 FQNNGV. This CDR3 spans 15 amino acids. Unmatched junction bases numbered 2, after V lost 0 bases and J lost 2 bases. Per the authors' pipeline: Reference gene primer amplification in the assay estimated nucleated cell counts. Sequencing was performed with immunoSEQ multiplex PCR; in TCRdb, only in-frame clones are kept and a portion is missing. V and J calls and clone size are copied from that table; D and trimming were computed from the DNA. The sample holds some 350,000 clones; around 83% are singletons and the top ten take under 3%. What was sequenced was peripheral blood. The origin of this receptor is a man younger than 45 with active or convalescent COVID-19. This chain joins TRBV11-2 and TRBJ2-7; TRBD2 agrees at 9 bases. The CDR3 here is CASSLDPSGAYEQYF. The CDR3 DNA reads TGTGCCAGCAGCTTAGATCCTAGCGGGGCCTACGAGCAGTACTTC.